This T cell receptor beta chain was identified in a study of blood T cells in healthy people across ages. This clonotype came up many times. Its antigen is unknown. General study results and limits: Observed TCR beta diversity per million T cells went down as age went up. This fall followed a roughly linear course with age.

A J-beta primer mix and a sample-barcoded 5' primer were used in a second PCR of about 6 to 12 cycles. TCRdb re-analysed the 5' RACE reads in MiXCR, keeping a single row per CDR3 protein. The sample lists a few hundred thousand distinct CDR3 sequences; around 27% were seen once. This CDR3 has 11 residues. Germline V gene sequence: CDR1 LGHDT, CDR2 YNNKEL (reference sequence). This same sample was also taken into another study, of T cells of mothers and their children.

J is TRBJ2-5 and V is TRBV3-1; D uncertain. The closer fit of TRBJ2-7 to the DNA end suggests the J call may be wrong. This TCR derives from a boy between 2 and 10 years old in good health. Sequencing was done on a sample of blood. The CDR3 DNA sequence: TGTGCCAGCAGCGACAATTACGAGCAGTACTTC. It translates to CASSDNYEQYF.